A single sample is the source of the 2 T cell receptor beta chains below, sequenced in a study of T cell changes during pregnancy in multiple sclerosis. Method: immunoSEQ multiplex PCR; TCRdb's copy keeps in-frame clones and lacks some. The table has about 40,000 clones, 92% seen once. The sequenced sample was CD4+ T cells from peripheral blood mononuclear cells, obtained before pregnancy. The receptors were gathered from a female donor with multiple sclerosis, enrolled in a pregnancy study.

The chain has TRBV28 and TRBJ2-2; D is possibly TRBD1 (6 bases). V lost 7 bases and J 6 bases, leaving 21 bases between the germline ends. The germline gives CDR1 MDHEN, CDR2 SYDVKM. The CDR3 loop spans 16 amino acids. The CDR3 nucleotides are TGTGCCAGCACTAACAGGGCGAGGCATGGGGCCGGGGAGCTGTTTTTT. Translating gives CASTNRARHGAGELFF. Full variable domain (remainder filled in from reference TRBV28 and TRBJ2-2): DVKVTQSSRYLVKRTGEKVFLECVQDMDHENMFWYRQDPGLGLRLIYFSYDVKMKEKGDIPEGYSVSREKKERFSLILESASTNQTSMYLCASTNRARHGAGELFFGEGSRLTVL.

Note on this clone: Germline and junction disagree at one end, which may indicate a read error. V usage is TRBV7-7 and J usage is TRBJ2-5; D is unresolved. Per the germline V gene, CDR1 is SSHAT and CDR2 is FNYEAQ (reference sequence). The length of the CDR3 is 15 residues. The CDR3 loop reads CASSLAGGLGETQYF. In nucleotides, the CDR3 is TGTGCTAGCAGCTTAGCCGGCGGCCTAGGAGAGACCCAGTACTTC.